These T cell receptor beta chains were read from a single sample in a study of shared clonotypes between healthy human individuals. Sequencing was performed with immunoSEQ multiplex PCR; in TCRdb, only in-frame clones are kept and a portion is missing. This repertoire shows roughly 2,500,000 clones, 93% found once; its top ten account for 0.36%. The sample comprised naive CD4+ T cells from PBMCs. These receptors came from a man in his late teens or twenties in good health. Some clones in this sample may be carry-over from other donors' samples. The CDR3 runs from the conserved cysteine through the conserved F or W. Each record gives: V gene, clone size, D gene, J gene, CDR3 protein, CDR3 DNA. D genes are given only for firm matches. Size values are once, few and many counts, or a class for expanded clones, and some rows have none.

TRBV5-5,.,TRBD1,TRBJ1-1,CASSFTGGTEAFF,TGTGCCAGCAGCTTTACAGGGGGGACTGAAGCTTTCTTT
TRBV5-1,.,TRBD1,TRBJ2-3,CASSYYRGIGTDTQYF,TGCGCCAGCAGCTATTACAGGGGAATTGGGACAGATACGCAGTATTTT
TRBV7-3,once,TRBD2,TRBJ2-3,CASSPRGGPDTQYF,TGTGCCAGCAGCCCCCGGGGGGGCCCAGATACGCAGTATTTT
TRBV7-9,once,.,TRBJ1-3,CASSLEGNRNTIYF,TGTGCCAGCAGCTTAGAGGGTAACCGAAACACCATATATTTT
TRBV6-6,.,.,TRBJ1-2,CASTLGAGRLYGYTF,TGTGCCAGCACTCTGGGGGCAGGAAGGCTCTATGGCTACACCTTC
TRBV19,.,.,TRBJ1-2,CASSIQDYGYTF,TGTGCCAGTAGTATACAGGACTATGGCTACACCTTC
TRBV7-9,.,.,TRBJ1-3,CASSLIGNSGNTIYF,TGTGCCAGCAGCTTAATAGGCAACTCTGGAAACACCATATATTTT
TRBV7-8,.,.,TRBJ1-5,CASSYRPDQPQHF,TGTGCCAGCAGCTACAGACCAGATCAGCCCCAGCATTTT
TRBV7-2,.,.,TRBJ1-4,CASSLGQGYEKLFF,TGTGCCAGCAGCTTGGGGCAGGGTTATGAAAAACTGTTTTTT
TRBV7-2,.,.,TRBJ1-2,CASSLSSSNYGYTF,TGTGCCAGCAGCTTATCATCGTCTAACTATGGCTACACCTTC
TRBV15,.,TRBD1,TRBJ2-7,CATSREKGAGYYEQYF,TGTGCCACCAGCAGAGAGAAGGGGGCTGGATACTACGAGCAGTACTTC
TRBV7-2,once,.,TRBJ2-1,CASSLAGVQREQFF,TGTGCCAGCAGCTTAGCGGGGGTGCAGCGAGAGCAGTTCTTC
TRBV7-9,.,TRBD2,TRBJ2-2,CASSLVAGRDTGELFF,TGTGCCAGCAGCTTAGTCGCAGGGAGGGACACCGGGGAGCTGTTTTTT
TRBV7-3,.,TRBD2,TRBJ2-1,CASMRVAGGNEQFF,TGTGCCAGCATGAGGGTAGCGGGAGGGAATGAGCAGTTCTTC
TRBV5-1,.,.,TRBJ1-6,CASSPIGRGVIYSPLHF,TGCGCCAGCAGCCCGATCGGGAGAGGGGTAATTTATTCACCCCTCCACTTT
TRBV28,.,.,TRBJ2-1,CASSRLGRSNEQFF,TGTGCCAGCAGCCGTCTGGGGCGCAGCAATGAGCAGTTCTTC